The sample holds many counts of the clone carrying this T cell receptor beta chain. The antigen is undetermined. The data were obtained in a study of T-cell reconstitution after alpha-beta-depleted transplantation in children. Study conclusions and caveats: High day-60 TCRbeta diversity in some patients came from surviving recipient T cells and thymic progenitors. Reportedly, alpha-beta T cells present about two months post-transplant originated from several hundred expanded clones of graft origin. Once a year had passed after transplant, T-cell counts and diversity came mostly from newly produced T cells.

Unique molecular identifiers were incorporated during preparation of the TCRbeta library. TCRdb called the PCR reads again in MiXCR, with one record for every CDR3 protein. Of 200,000 or so distinct CDR3 sequences in the sample, roughly 6.5% were seen once. The sequence derives from a girl less than two years old with combined immunodeficiency, due to receive a stem cell transplant. Source: PBMCs, taken before TCRalphabeta/CD19-depleted stem cell transplant.

DNA for the CDR3: TGTGCCAGCAGCTCCCTTCGGAATGAGCAGTTCTTC. Encoded protein: CASSSLRNEQFF. This chain links TRBV9 with TRBJ2-1; unclear D gene. This CDR3 has 12 residues. Trimming stripped 4 bases from V and 7 bases from J, with 9 bases between. Germline V CDR1 and CDR2: SGDLS, YYNGEE.